The 27 T cell receptor beta chains listed next were all sequenced from one sample in a study of Graves' ophthalmopathy and Graves' hyperthyroidism. Amplified material comprised TCR beta CDR3 regions derived from RNA transcripts. RT-PCR with HTBI primers came first, then second-round multiplex PCR. TCRdb re-analysed the multiplex PCR reads in MiXCR, keeping a single row per CDR3 protein. The sample contains about 700,000 distinct CDR3 sequences, roughly 41% of which appear only once. The sample consisted of peripheral blood. Source of these receptors: an adult man with Graves' ophthalmopathy.

This clonotype was counted only a few times. The J gene is TRBJ1-4, the V gene TRBV9; 9 bases align to TRBD1. The CDR3 is 14 amino acids. Trimming removed 10 bases from V and 5 bases from J; junction bases left unmatched: 9. Per the germline V gene, CDR1 is SGDLS and CDR2 is YYNGEE. DNA for the CDR3: TGTGCCGCAGGGACCGGGACAGGGAATGAAAAACTGTTTTTT. Its protein is CAAGTGTGNEKLFF.

This clonotype was seen ten or more times. V usage is TRBV7-9 and J usage is TRBJ2-6; D gene uncertain. V gave up 2 bases and J gave up 0 bases, with 11 bases separating them. This CDR3 contains 17 residues. CDR1 is SEHNR, CDR2 FQNEAQ, per germline (reference sequence). CDR3 sequence: CASSLMMGNSGANVLTF. The CDR3 coding sequence is TGTGCCAGCAGCTTAATGATGGGTAACTCTGGGGCCAACGTCCTGACTTTC.

This clonotype was observed a few times. The chain is built from TRBV5-4 and TRBJ2-5, with D perhaps TRBD2 (5 bases). This CDR3 spans 15 amino acids. The germline CDR1 and CDR2 sequences are SGHNT and YYREEE (reference sequence). Trimming removed 1 base at V and 2 bases at J, with 12 bases between. The CDR3 is CASSLHVGVQETQYF. The CDR3 nucleotides are TGTGCCAGCAGCTTGCATGTCGGGGTTCAAGAGACCCAGTACTTC. Full variable domain (remainder filled in from reference TRBV5-4 and TRBJ2-5): ETGVTQSPTHLIKTRGQQVTLRCSSQSGHNTVSWYQQALGQGPQFIFQYYREEENGRGNFPPRFSGLQFPNYSSELNVNALELDDSALYLCASSLHVGVQETQYFGPGTRLLVL.

The chain joins TRBV7-2 to TRBJ2-2, with a tentative D call TRBD1 (9 bases). The CDR3 has 17 residues. Germline lookup yields CDR1 SGHTA and CDR2 FQGNSA. The ends were cut back, 4 bases at V and 4 bases at J, with 19 bases in the middle. CDR3 DNA sequence: TGTGCCAGCAGCTGGACAGGGGTAAGCGGGAGCACCGGGGAGCTGTTTTTT. Its translation is CASSWTGVSGSTGELFF.

A note on this clonotype: An end of the junction does not agree with germline; a read error may underlie this. V gene TRBV7-9 combines with J gene TRBJ2-2; D possibly uses TRBD1 or TRBD2 (6 bases each). The V gene's germline CDR1 is SEHNR and CDR2 FQNEAQ (reference sequence). The CDR3 contains 14 residues. CDR3: CASSLAGDTGGLFF. CDR3 nucleotides: TGTGCCAGCAGCTTAGCGGGGGACACCGGGGGGCTGTTTTTT.

The chain carries TRBV10-3 and TRBJ1-6; D uncertain. The CDR3 runs 13 residues. V was trimmed by 6 bases and J by 0 bases, leaving 3 bases between them. Germline V gene sequence: CDR1 ENHRY, CDR2 SYGVKD. The chain's CDR3 is CAIRSSYNSPLHF. DNA for the CDR3: TGTGCCATCAGGAGCTCCTATAATTCACCCCTCCACTTT.

This clonotype was seen a few times. One junction end disagrees with the germline gene, perhaps due to a read error. The chain uses TRBV10-3 and TRBJ1-1; D might be TRBD1 (5 bases). The germline V gene encodes CDR1 ENHRY and CDR2 SYGVKD. The CDR3 extends over 17 amino acids. The CDR3: CASSSTSPGRRNTEAFF. The CDR3 coding sequence is TGTGCCAGCAGTTCGACCTCCCCAGGGCGACGGAACACTGAAGCTTTCTTT.

The genes are TRBV7-9 and TRBJ1-6; 10 bases map to TRBD1. V dropped 5 bases and J dropped 8; count of bases not matched to a gene: 6. Germline-derived CDR1 and CDR2 are SEHNR and FQNEAQ (reference sequence). CDR3 length: 15 amino acids. CDR3 coding DNA: TGTGCCAGCAGCGTCCGACAGGGGGCTTATTCACCCCTCCACTTT. This translates into CASSVRQGAYSPLHF.

There are many counts of this clonotype. This chain uses TRBV12-3 or TRBV12-4 with TRBJ1-2; D possibly corresponds to TRBD1 (5 bases). Trimming cost V 4 bases and J 7 bases, with 10 bases left between them. CDR3 size: 12 residues. The chain's CDR3 is CASSSAGSGYTF. The CDR3 DNA follows: TGTGCCAGCAGTTCAGCAGGGTCTGGCTACACCTTC.

The chain recombines TRBV9 with TRBJ2-3, with D tentatively TRBD2 (6 bases). The CDR3 is 14 amino acids. Germline V gene sequence: CDR1 SGDLS, CDR2 YYNGEE. V dropped 0 bases and J dropped 4 bases, with 9 bases sitting between them. CDR3 region: CASSVGSGADTQYF. CDR3 DNA sequence: TGTGCCAGCAGCGTAGGTTCGGGGGCAGATACGCAGTATTTT. The variable domain in full, with the rest retrieved from reference TRBV9 and TRBJ2-3, is DSGVTQTPKHLITATGQRVTLRCSPRSGDLSVYWYQQSLDQGLQFLIQYYNGEERAKGNILERFSAQQFPDLHSELNLSSLELGDSALYFCASSVGSGADTQYFGPGTRLTVL.

V and J are TRBV5-6 and TRBJ1-1; no firm D call. CDR1 and CDR2 (germline): SGHDT, YYEEEE. V lost 10 bases, J lost 0 bases, and 13 bases lay in between. This CDR3 spans 13 amino acids. As DNA, the CDR3 is TGTGCCTGGAGTAAACCCATGAACACTGAAGCTTTCTTT. Encoded protein: CAWSKPMNTEAFF. Full variable domain (rest looked up from reference TRBV5-6 and TRBJ1-1): DAGVTQSPTHLIKTRGQQVTLRCSPKSGHDTVSWYQQALGQGPQFIFQYYEEEERQRGNFPDRFSGHQFPNYSSELNVNALLLGDSALYLCAWSKPMNTEAFFGQGTRLTVV.

This chain's CDR3 is CASSVPGHREAFF. In DNA form, the CDR3 reads TGTGCCAGCAGTGTCCCGGGACACCGTGAAGCTTTCTTT. V is TRBV6-4 and J is TRBJ1-1; maybe TRBD1 (6 bases). Germline V gene lookup returns CDR1 MRHNA and CDR2 SNTAGT. The length of the CDR3 is 13 residues. Trimming took 4 bases from V and 7 from J, leaving 13 bases between them.

This clonotype has at least ten counts. The chain couples TRBV5-8 to TRBJ2-2, with unresolved D. The CDR3 covers 16 residues. Germline loops: CDR1 SGHTS, CDR2 YDEGEE. The V gene lost 4 bases and the J gene lost 3 bases, with 16 bases spanning the gap. CDR3 bases: TGTGCCAGCAGCCCTAGACCCATGCTGGACACCGGGGAGCTGTTTTTT. It specifies CASSPRPMLDTGELFF.

A few counts support this clonotype. The rearrangement links TRBV5-1 to TRBJ2-3; unclear D gene. Germline values: CDR1 SGHRS, CDR2 YFSETQ. The V and J ends lost 7 bases and 3 bases respectively, with 12 bases between them. The CDR3 totals 13 residues. In nucleotides, the CDR3 is TGCGCCAGCTCTCTGCCAAGTACAGATACGCAGTATTTT. Translation: CASSLPSTDTQYF.

This clonotype was detected ten times or more. The chain uses TRBV10-2 and TRBJ2-5; 10 bases fit TRBD2. J gave up 4 bases and V 3 bases, and 5 bases lay outside the gene matches. Germline assignment: CDR1 WSHSY and CDR2 SAAADI. The CDR3 runs 15 residues. The CDR3 DNA reads TGCGCCAGCAGTGATAGCGGGGGGAGGGGAGAGACCCAGTACTTC. Encoded protein: CASSDSGGRGETQYF.

This chain connects TRBV10-3 to TRBJ2-5; possibly TRBD1 or TRBD2 for D (5 bases each). Trimming stripped 10 bases from V and 7 bases from J, with 19 bases between. CDR1 and CDR2 from the germline V gene are ENHRY and SYGVKD. The CDR3 consists of 13 residues. CDR3 nucleotide sequence: TGTGCCACCCGGCTTGAGGGGAGAGGGACCCAGTACTTC. Protein sequence: CATRLEGRGTQYF.

This clonotype occurred many times. At one of its ends the junction is not consistent with the germline gene, which may arise from a read error. The chain has TRBV10-3 and TRBJ1-2; perhaps TRBD1 as D (5 bases). CDR1 is ENHRY and CDR2 is SYGVKD in the germline V gene. The CDR3 consists of 13 residues. The CDR3 reads CASSEQENYGYTF. Here the CDR3 DNA reads TGTGCCAGCAGTGAACAGGAAAACTATGGCTACACCTTC.

This clonotype was observed many times. V gene TRBV20-1 combines with J gene TRBJ2-5, with TRBD2 matching over 11 bases. There are 15 residues in the CDR3. The V gene end was trimmed by 3 bases and the J gene end by 5 bases; junction bases not matched to a gene: 8. Germline V gene lookup returns CDR1 DFQATT and CDR2 SNEGSKA (reference sequence). CDR3 amino acids: CSASRAGTSGETQYF. The CDR3, as DNA: TGCAGTGCTAGCAGGGCCGGGACTAGCGGCGAGACCCAGTACTTC.

This clonotype has only a few counts. The rearrangement uses TRBV11-2 and TRBJ2-2; tentative D call: TRBD2 (6 bases). The CDR3 totals 14 residues. In germline, CDR1 is SGHAT, CDR2 FQNNGV. Trimming took 0 bases from V and 7 from J, leaving 9 bases between them. This CDR3 reads CASSLEWRGGELFF. DNA for the CDR3: TGTGCCAGCAGCTTAGAGTGGCGGGGCGGGGAGCTGTTTTTT.

This clonotype was seen at least ten times. The chain joins TRBV7-3 to TRBJ1-6; D not resolved. The CDR3 is made up of 13 amino acids. Per the germline V gene, CDR1 is SGHTA and CDR2 is FQGTGA. Deletions cut 2 bases from V and 7 bases from J, with 6 bases between. The CDR3: CASSLSGNSPLHF. The CDR3 DNA reads TGTGCCAGCAGCTTATCGGGGAATTCACCCCTCCACTTT.

This clonotype appeared many times. The chain employs TRBV2 and TRBJ1-1; D is perhaps TRBD1 (5 bases). The V end lost 6 bases, the J end lost 5 bases, and 16 bases lay between the germline ends. The germline V gene encodes CDR1 SNHLY and CDR2 FYNNEI. The CDR3 runs 14 residues. The CDR3 DNA sequence: TGTGCCAGCAGCGTAAGTGGGGGAAGGACTGAAGCTTTCTTT. Its protein product is CASSVSGGRTEAFF.

This clonotype was seen a few times. The rearrangement uses TRBV12-3 or TRBV12-4 and TRBJ2-2, with 10 bases lining up with TRBD2. V was pared by 2 bases and J by 6 bases, with 3 bases of the junction left unmatched. The CDR3 runs 15 residues. This CDR3 reads CASSLRLAGAGELFF. The DNA for the CDR3 is TGTGCCAGCAGTTTACGGCTAGCGGGAGCCGGGGAGCTGTTTTTT.

This clonotype was counted at least ten times. V is TRBV5-6 and J is TRBJ2-6, with 10 nucleotides matching TRBD1. The germline gives CDR1 SGHDT, CDR2 YYEEEE. There are 17 residues in the CDR3. V dropped 2 bases and J dropped 4; count of bases not matched to a gene: 6. CDR3 loop: CASSFGTGVGGANVLTF. CDR3 sequence (DNA): TGTGCCAGCAGCTTCGGGACAGGGGTTGGCGGGGCCAACGTCCTGACTTTC. Full variable domain (remainder filled in from reference TRBV5-6 and TRBJ2-6): DAGVTQSPTHLIKTRGQQVTLRCSPKSGHDTVSWYQQALGQGPQFIFQYYEEEERQRGNFPDRFSGHQFPNYSSELNVNALLLGDSALYLCASSFGTGVGGANVLTFGAGSRLTVL.

This clonotype showed up many times. The J gene is TRBJ2-5, the V gene TRBV10-3; 9 nucleotides agree with TRBD1. V lost 10 bases to trimming and J lost 6 bases; unmatched junction nucleotides: 6. The CDR3 has 12 amino acids. Germline lookup yields CDR1 ENHRY and CDR2 SYGVKD. The CDR3 reads CATLDRGQTQYF. The CDR3 DNA reads TGTGCCACTCTGGACAGGGGTCAGACCCAGTACTTC.

This clonotype was counted ten times or more. The J gene is TRBJ2-7, the V gene TRBV10-3; either TRBD1 or TRBD2 may fit D (5 bases each). V was clipped by 7 bases and J by 6 bases, with 10 bases between them. The germline V gene has CDR1 ENHRY and CDR2 SYGVKD. This CDR3 comprises 11 residues. CDR3 nucleotide sequence: TGTGCCATCACCGACGGGACCGAGCAGTACTTC. It codes for CAITDGTEQYF.

This clonotype was found a few times. This chain uses TRBV4-1 with TRBJ2-2; 8 positions match TRBD1. CDR3 length equals 17 residues. Trimming cost V 2 bases and J 3 bases; bases outside gene matches: 8. Germline-derived CDR1 and CDR2 are MGHRA and YSYEKL. CDR3: CASSQQPGTGYTGELFF. DNA of the CDR3: TGCGCCAGCAGCCAACAGCCCGGGACAGGTTACACCGGGGAGCTGTTTTTT.

V and J are TRBV7-2 and TRBJ1-1; D might be TRBD1 (5 bases). Germline V gene lookup returns CDR1 SGHTA and CDR2 FQGNSA. With 5 bases removed from V and 4 bases from J, the gap between germline ends came to 23 bases. This CDR3 spans 17 amino acids. The CDR3 DNA follows: TGTGCCAGCAGCCAACAACCTGTCGGGGGTGTGGGCACTGAAGCTTTCTTT. Translating gives CASSQQPVGGVGTEAFF. The whole variable domain, remainder taken from reference TRBV7-2 and TRBJ1-1, is GAGVSQSPSNKVTEKGKDVELRCDPISGHTALYWYRQSLGQGLEFLIYFQGNSAPDKSGLPSDRFSAERTGGSVSTLTIQRTQQEDSAVYLCASSQQPVGGVGTEAFFGQGTRLTVV.